This entry is about one T cell receptor beta chain. Its target is unknown. MiXCR, run by TCRdb on the RT-PCR reads, gives a single entry per CDR3 protein. In the table there are approximately 700,000 distinct CDR3 sequences, approximately 14% of which are singletons. The entry originates in a study of response to subunit inactivated influenza vaccine. This CDR3 contains 16 residues. V dropped 5 bases and J dropped 1 base, with 20 bases sitting between them. From germline, CDR1 is DFQATT and CDR2 SNEGSKA (reference sequence). General study points: It was the authors' suggestion that each seasonal influenza vaccination recruits few new T cells.

The receptor was derived from a man between 50 and 59 years old who received an inactivated influenza vaccine. Sample: PBMCs from blood, taken approximately 12 days after vaccination. V and J are TRBV20-1 and TRBJ2-5; D perhaps matches TRBD2 (6 bases). The CDR3 reads CSAYARRAGIQETQYF. In DNA form, the CDR3 reads TGCAGTGCTTACGCTCGGCGAGCGGGTATCCAAGAGACCCAGTACTTC.